A single sample is the source of the 23 T cell receptor beta chains below, sequenced in a study of blood T cell repertoires in COVID-19. TCRdb keeps only in-frame clones here, not all; method: immunoSEQ multiplex PCR. The table has hundreds of thousands of clones, 85% seen once. The sequenced material came from PBMCs or T cells enriched from blood (not recorded which). These receptors were taken from a man aged 35 to 55 who had recovered from COVID-19.

J is TRBJ2-5 and V is TRBV10-3; 10 bases map to TRBD2. V lost 0 bases and J lost 5; bases outside the gene matches: 6. The CDR3 has 16 amino acids. Germline CDR1 and CDR2: ENHRY and SYGVKD. Written as DNA, the CDR3 is TGTGCCATCAGTGAGTCGGCTAGCGGGAGTCGGGAGACCCAGTACTTC. It is translated as CAISESASGSRETQYF.

The rearrangement links TRBV18 to TRBJ2-5, with TRBD2 identical over 12 bases. V trimming: 6 bases; J trimming: 4 bases; junction bases outside the gene matches: 6. Germline V CDR1 and CDR2: KGHSH, LQKENI. This CDR3 contains 15 residues. The CDR3 nucleotides read TGTGCCAGCTCGCGGACTAGCGGGACACGAGAGACCCAGTACTTC. Residues: CASSRTSGTRETQYF.

V and J are TRBV6-1 and TRBJ2-2, with TRBD1 as a possible D gene (6 bases). V lost 1 base, J lost 7 bases, and 10 bases lay in between. Per germline, CDR1 MNHNS and CDR2 SASEGT. CDR3 length: 14 amino acids. The CDR3 sequence is CASSEGQAYGELFF. CDR3 nucleotides: TGTGCCAGCAGTGAAGGACAGGCCTACGGGGAGCTGTTTTTT.

J is TRBJ1-2 and V is TRBV28; weak D call: TRBD1 (6 bases). Germline CDR1 MDHEN, CDR2 SYDVKM. V lost 6 bases, J lost 4 bases, and 18 bases lay in between. The length of the CDR3 is 15 residues. In DNA form, the CDR3 reads TGTGCCAGCAGGCCAGGGGCCGTTAGCTCCTATGGCTACACCTTC. Translated: CASRPGAVSSYGYTF.

The chain recombines TRBV5-8 with TRBJ1-5; the D gene is possibly TRBD1 (5 bases). The germline V gene encodes CDR1 SGHTS and CDR2 YDEGEE. Trimming took off 0 bases at V and 6 bases at J, with 10 bases between the two ends. CDR3 length: 14 residues. This chain's CDR3 is CASSLDDRSQPQHF. The CDR3 nucleotides read TGTGCCAGCAGCTTGGATGACAGATCTCAGCCCCAGCATTTT.

V is TRBV11-2 and J is TRBJ2-5; D is undetermined. The CDR3 length is 12 residues. Germline V gene sequence: CDR1 SGHAT, CDR2 FQNNGV. The V end was cut by 5 bases, the J end by 3 bases, with 7 bases between. The CDR3, as DNA: TGTGCCAGCAGCAACAGAAAAGAGACCCAGTACTTC. Translated, it gives CASSNRKETQYF. The variable domain in full, completed from reference TRBV11-2 and TRBJ2-5, reads EAGVAQSPRYKIIEKRQSVAFWCNPISGHATLYWYQQILGQGPKLLIQFQNNGVVDDSQLPKDRFSAERLKGVDSTLKIQPAKLEDSAVYLCASSNRKETQYFGPGTRLLVL.

This clone has a single count. This chain links TRBV25-1 with TRBJ1-4; D is unclear. This CDR3 spans 13 amino acids. From germline, CDR1 is MGHDK and CDR2 SYGVNS. Trimming shortened V by 1 base and J by 4 bases, and 4 bases separated the two germline ends. CDR3 residues: CASSELVNEKLFF. The CDR3 nucleotides are TGTGCCAGCAGTGAATTAGTTAATGAAAAACTGTTTTTT.

The CDR3 loop reads CASSPRSDGLSYNEQFF. CDR3 nucleotide sequence: TGTGCCAGCAGCCCGAGGTCCGACGGATTATCCTACAATGAGCAGTTCTTC. The rearrangement joins TRBV11-2 to TRBJ2-1; D gene uncertain. In germline, CDR1 is SGHAT, CDR2 FQNNGV. CDR3 length equals 17 residues. V lost 5 bases and J 1 base, leaving 18 bases between the germline ends. The variable domain in full, completed from reference TRBV11-2 and TRBJ2-1, reads EAGVAQSPRYKIIEKRQSVAFWCNPISGHATLYWYQQILGQGPKLLIQFQNNGVVDDSQLPKDRFSAERLKGVDSTLKIQPAKLEDSAVYLCASSPRSDGLSYNEQFFGPGTRLTVL.

This chain uses TRBV5-1 with TRBJ2-1, with TRBD1 identical over 7 bases. The junction had 7 bases not matched to a gene; V was cut back by 0 bases and J by 7 bases. In germline, CDR1 is SGHRS, CDR2 YFSETQ. The CDR3 extends over 15 amino acids. CDR3 sequence: CASSLGGGASNEQFF. The CDR3 nucleotides read TGCGCCAGCAGCTTGGGAGGGGGCGCATCGAATGAGCAGTTCTTC.

V and J are TRBV5-1 and TRBJ2-3, with 10 bases identical to TRBD2. The CDR3 is 15 amino acids. After removal of 5 bases from V and 5 bases from J, the junction contained 8 bases not matched to a gene. Germline V gene sequence: CDR1 SGHRS, CDR2 YFSETQ. The CDR3 is CASSPSGRSGDTQYF. CDR3 bases: TGCGCCAGCAGTCCTAGCGGGAGAAGTGGAGATACGCAGTATTTT.

The chain recombines TRBV10-3 with TRBJ1-2; 9 positions match TRBD1. CDR1 is ENHRY, CDR2 SYGVKD, per germline. The trim removed 4 bases at V and 7 bases at J, leaving 4 bases unmatched. This CDR3 contains 13 residues. The CDR3 here is CAISGQGVPGYTF. CDR3 coding DNA: TGTGCCATCAGTGGACAGGGGGTGCCTGGCTACACCTTC.

V and J are TRBV19 and TRBJ2-1, with TRBD1 as a possible D gene (8 bases). Looked up from germline, CDR1 is LNHDA and CDR2 is SQIVND (reference sequence). The CDR3 sequence is 14 residues long. The V end was cut by 7 bases, the J end by 10 bases, with 20 bases between. CDR3 DNA sequence: TGTGCCAGTACCAGCGGGACAGGATCTAAGGAGCAGTTCTTC. Amino acids: CASTSGTGSKEQFF. Based on the CDR3 plus reference TRBV19 and TRBJ2-1, the full variable domain is DGGITQSPKYLFRKEGQNVTLSCEQNLNHDAMYWYRQDPGQGLRLIYYSQIVNDFQKGDIAEGYSVSREKKESFPLTVTSAQKNPTAFYLCASTSGTGSKEQFFGPGTRLTVL.

The chain joins TRBV6-1 to TRBJ2-7; 7 bases align to TRBD1. Germline lookup yields CDR1 MNHNS and CDR2 SASEGT. The CDR3 consists of 16 residues. J was trimmed by 4 bases and V by 2 bases; bases with no gene match: 11. This CDR3 reads CASSELDRVRAYEQYF. CDR3 coding DNA: TGTGCCAGCAGTGAACTCGACAGGGTTCGGGCATACGAGCAGTACTTC.

This clone was observed a few times. J is TRBJ2-2 and V is TRBV6-2 or TRBV6-3, with 8 bases that match TRBD2. The CDR3 covers 15 residues. Germline CDR1 reads MNHEY; CDR2 reads SVGEGT. The trim removed 6 bases at V and 3 bases at J, leaving 6 bases unmatched. CDR3 in amino acids: CASSKAGEDTGELFF. As DNA, the CDR3 is TGTGCCAGCAGCAAAGCGGGAGAGGACACCGGGGAGCTGTTTTTT.

To note about this clone: Other nucleotide sequences from this sample produce the same CDR3. The V gene is TRBV2, the J gene TRBJ1-1, with a tentative D call TRBD1 (6 bases). CDR3 size: 13 residues. The V and J ends lost 6 bases and 1 base respectively, with 9 bases between them. From germline, CDR1 is SNHLY and CDR2 FYNNEI. The CDR3 spells CASRLTGNTEAFF. CDR3 sequence (DNA): TGTGCCAGCAGGCTGACAGGGAACACTGAAGCTTTCTTT. The variable domain in full, with the rest retrieved from reference TRBV2 and TRBJ1-1, is EPEVTQTPSHQVTQMGQEVILRCVPISNHLYFYWYRQILGQKVEFLVSFYNNEISEKSEIFDDQFSVERPDGSNFTLKIRSTKLEDSAMYFCASRLTGNTEAFFGQGTRLTVV.

The gene calls are TRBV10-1 and TRBJ2-5; 9 nucleotides line up with TRBD1. Trimming removed 4 bases from V and 0 bases from J; junction bases left unmatched: 3. CDR3 length: 15 residues. CDR1 WNHNN and CDR2 SYGVQD come from the germline V gene (reference sequence). The CDR3 sequence is CASSAGQGNQETQYF. CDR3 coding DNA: TGCGCCAGCAGTGCGGGACAGGGTAACCAAGAGACCCAGTACTTC.

Only a few counts were recorded for this clone. The chain uses TRBV4-2 and TRBJ2-7, with D possibly TRBD1 on 5 matching bases. The germline V and J ends were trimmed by 0 bases and 6 bases, with 15 bases remaining between them. Germline V CDR1 and CDR2: LGHNA, YNFKEQ. This CDR3 is built from 15 residues. CDR3 loop: CASSQEGARVGEQYF. The CDR3, as DNA: TGTGCCAGCAGCCAAGAAGGAGCCAGGGTGGGCGAGCAGTACTTC.

The chain recombines TRBV2 with TRBJ1-1; D remains unclear. CDR1 and CDR2 (germline): SNHLY, FYNNEI. V lost 7 bases and J lost 6, with 18 bases in between. The CDR3 consists of 14 residues. The CDR3 sequence: CASNQAGRYAEAFF. The CDR3 DNA is TGTGCCAGCAATCAGGCGGGAAGGTACGCTGAAGCTTTCTTT.

This clone turned up a few times. The V and J genes are TRBV6-5 and TRBJ2-7, with D possibly TRBD1 on 5 matching bases. The CDR3 contains 12 residues. Per the germline V gene, CDR1 is MNHEY and CDR2 is SVGAGI. V was clipped by 6 bases and J by 3 bases, with 9 bases between them. CDR3 bases: TGTGCCAGCAGCGAGACAGACTACGAGCAGTACTTC. Translated: CASSETDYEQYF.

The genes are TRBV19 and TRBJ1-4; 8 nucleotides align to TRBD1. CDR1 is LNHDA, CDR2 SQIVND, per germline (reference sequence). The CDR3 runs to 15 residues. J was trimmed by 5 bases and V by 5 bases; bases with no gene match: 7. The CDR3 DNA reads as TGTGCCAGTAGTCCTTTACAGGGGGGAAATGAAAAACTGTTTTTT. As protein: CASSPLQGGNEKLFF. Supplemented by reference TRBV19 and TRBJ1-4, the full variable domain reads DGGITQSPKYLFRKEGQNVTLSCEQNLNHDAMYWYRQDPGQGLRLIYYSQIVNDFQKGDIAEGYSVSREKKESFPLTVTSAQKNPTAFYLCASSPLQGGNEKLFFGSGTQLSVL.

This chain uses TRBV27 with TRBJ2-7; TRBD1 is a possible D gene (5 bases). Trimming left V 5 bases short and J 5 bases short, with 13 bases between. The CDR3 spans 13 residues. Germline V gives CDR1 MNHEY, CDR2 SMNVEV (reference sequence). The CDR3 sequence is CASSPAGLDEQYF. CDR3 nucleotides: TGTGCCAGCAGTCCAGCAGGGCTGGACGAGCAGTACTTC.

The CDR3 is CASSQRRVDNSPLHF. CDR3 in DNA: TGTGCCAGCAGCCAACGCCGGGTGGATAATTCACCCCTCCACTTT. V gene TRBV16 combines with J gene TRBJ1-6; D remains ambiguous. Germline CDR1 and CDR2: KGHSY and FQNENV. The CDR3 is 15 amino acids. V was clipped by 2 bases and J by 5 bases, with 10 bases between them.

J is TRBJ1-5 and V is TRBV2; TRBD1 might be the D (6 bases). Germline CDR1 SNHLY, CDR2 FYNNEI. The CDR3 has 14 residues. Trimming left V 5 bases short and J 5 bases short, with 13 bases between. As DNA, the CDR3 is TGTGCCAGCAGTCGGAGACAGGATCATCAGCCCCAGCATTTT. Amino acids: CASSRRQDHQPQHF.